The clone carrying this TCR beta chain has a count of ten or more. The CDR3 has 14 amino acids. V lost 8 bases to trimming and J lost 4 bases; unmatched junction nucleotides: 5. Germline CDR1 MNHNS, CDR2 SASEGT. This entry is derived from a study of T cells in Graves' hyperthyroidism and ophthalmopathy. Amplification yielded TCR beta CDR3 regions, with RNA transcripts as the source. In the first-round RT-PCR of the TCR CDR3, the HTBI primer set was used. TCRdb recomputed calls from the multiplex PCR reads with MiXCR, one row per CDR3 protein. The sample lists about 550,000 distinct CDR3 sequences; 20% were seen once.

The sequencing input was blood. This sequence was found in a man aged 18 to 30 with Graves' hyperthyroidism. The chain carries TRBV6-1 and TRBJ2-5; TRBD2 matches 12 bases. CDR3 in DNA: TGTGCCAGCTCCCTAGCGGGGGGGCGAGAGACCCAGTACTTC. The encoded protein is CASSLAGGRETQYF.